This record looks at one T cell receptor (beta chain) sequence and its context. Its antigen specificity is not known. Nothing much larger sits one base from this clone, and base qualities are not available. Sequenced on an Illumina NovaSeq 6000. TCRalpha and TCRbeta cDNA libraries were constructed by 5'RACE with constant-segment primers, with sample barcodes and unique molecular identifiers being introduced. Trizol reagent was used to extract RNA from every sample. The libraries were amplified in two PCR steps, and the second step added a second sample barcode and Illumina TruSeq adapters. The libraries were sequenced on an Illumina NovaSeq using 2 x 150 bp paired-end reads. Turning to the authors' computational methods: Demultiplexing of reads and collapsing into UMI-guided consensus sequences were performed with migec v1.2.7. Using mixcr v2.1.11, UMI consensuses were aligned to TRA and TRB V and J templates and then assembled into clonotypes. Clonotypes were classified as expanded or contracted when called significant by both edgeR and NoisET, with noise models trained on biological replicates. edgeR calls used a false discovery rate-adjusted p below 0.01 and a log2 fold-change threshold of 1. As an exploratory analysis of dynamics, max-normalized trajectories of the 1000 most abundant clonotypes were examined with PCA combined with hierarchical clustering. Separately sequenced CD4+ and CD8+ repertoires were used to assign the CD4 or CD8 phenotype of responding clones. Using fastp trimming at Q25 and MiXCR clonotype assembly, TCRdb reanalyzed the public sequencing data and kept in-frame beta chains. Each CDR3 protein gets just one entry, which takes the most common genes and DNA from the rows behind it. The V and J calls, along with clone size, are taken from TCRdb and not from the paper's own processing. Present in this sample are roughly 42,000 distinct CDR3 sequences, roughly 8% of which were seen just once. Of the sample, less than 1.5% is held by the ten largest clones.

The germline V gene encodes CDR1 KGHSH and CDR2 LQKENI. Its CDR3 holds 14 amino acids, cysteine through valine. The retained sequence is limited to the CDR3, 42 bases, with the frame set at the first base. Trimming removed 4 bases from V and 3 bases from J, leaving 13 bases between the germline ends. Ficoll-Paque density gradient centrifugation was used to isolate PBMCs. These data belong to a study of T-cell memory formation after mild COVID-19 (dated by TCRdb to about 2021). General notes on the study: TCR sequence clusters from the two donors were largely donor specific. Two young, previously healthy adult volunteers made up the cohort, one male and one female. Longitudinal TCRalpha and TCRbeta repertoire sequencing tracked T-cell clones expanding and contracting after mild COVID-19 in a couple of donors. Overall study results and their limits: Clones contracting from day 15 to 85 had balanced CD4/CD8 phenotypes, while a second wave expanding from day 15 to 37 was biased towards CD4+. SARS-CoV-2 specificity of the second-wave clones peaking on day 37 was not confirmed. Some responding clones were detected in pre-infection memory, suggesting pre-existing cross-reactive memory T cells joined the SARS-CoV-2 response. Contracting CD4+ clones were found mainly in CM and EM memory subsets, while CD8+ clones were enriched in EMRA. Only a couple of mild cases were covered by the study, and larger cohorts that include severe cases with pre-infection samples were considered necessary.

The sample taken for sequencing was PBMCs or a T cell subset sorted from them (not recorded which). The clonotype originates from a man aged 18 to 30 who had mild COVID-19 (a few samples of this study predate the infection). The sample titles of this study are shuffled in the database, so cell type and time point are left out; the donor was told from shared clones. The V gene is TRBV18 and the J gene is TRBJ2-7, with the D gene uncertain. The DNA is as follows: TGTGCCAGCTCACTGTCCGGGCCCCGCTACGAGCAGTACGTC. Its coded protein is CASSLSGPRYEQYV.